The 31 T cell receptor beta chains listed next were all sequenced from one sample in a study of CD8 T cells in cerebrospinal fluid in Alzheimer's disease. No DNA is given; TCRdb re-called the 10x single-cell sequencing reads and lists each CDR3 protein once. The table counts roughly 900 distinct CDR3 sequences; 9.2% lies in the top ten. The specimen sequenced was cerebrospinal fluid. Receptors were obtained from a human donor with Parkinson's disease.

Frequency places this clonotype as medium-sized (0.01 to 0.1%). The chain is built from TRBV28 and TRBJ2-2; as DNA is missing, the TRBD1 call by TCRdb cannot be tested. The CDR3 consists of 14 residues. Germline CDR1 and CDR2: MDHEN and SYDVKM. The CDR3 here is CASSPQVNTGELFF.

This clonotype is deemed medium-sized by its frequency. The chain carries TRBV28 and TRBJ1-2; TCRdb outputs TRBD1, but without DNA this stays unchecked. The CDR3 totals 15 residues. The germline V gene encodes CDR1 MDHEN and CDR2 SYDVKM. The CDR3 sequence: CASKKAGTATMGYTF.

This clonotype is identified as medium-sized from frequency. The chain is built from TRBV20-1 and TRBJ2-3; TCRdb picks TRBD2, but there is no DNA to check that call. Germline V gene lookup returns CDR1 DFQATT and CDR2 SNEGSKA (reference sequence). The CDR3 is 15 residues long. The CDR3 is CSAAVGAGTTDTQYF.

This clonotype shows up as medium-sized by frequency. The chain joins TRBV25-1 to TRBJ1-6; TCRdb selects TRBD1, and the lack of DNA leaves this call unchecked. The CDR3 extends over 14 amino acids. The germline gives CDR1 MGHDK, CDR2 SYGVNS. Here the CDR3 reads CASSEGGTRSPLHF. Full variable domain (outside the CDR3, taken from reference TRBV25-1 and TRBJ1-6): EADIYQTPRYLVIGTGKKITLECSQTMGHDKMYWYQQDPGMELHLIHYSYGVNSTEKGDLSSESTVSRIRTEHFPLTLESARPSHTSQYLCASSEGGTRSPLHFGNGTRLTVT.

This clonotype shows up as medium-sized by frequency. The chain has TRBV27 and TRBJ2-1; TCRdb lists TRBD2, though no DNA is available to test this call. CDR1 MNHEY and CDR2 SMNVEV come from the germline V gene (reference sequence). This CDR3 has 14 residues. CDR3 sequence reads: CASSGRTSNNEQFF.

This clonotype is classed as large by frequency. The chain links TRBV20-1 to TRBJ2-3. The germline CDR1 and CDR2 sequences are DFQATT and SNEGSKA (reference sequence). The CDR3 covers 12 residues. The CDR3 reads CSAGDNADTQYF.

This clonotype ranks as medium-sized (0.01 to 0.1%) in terms of frequency. The rearrangement links TRBV11-3 to TRBJ2-1; there is no DNA to check the TCRdb D call of TRBD2. This CDR3 comprises 14 residues. Germline CDR1 is SGHNT and CDR2 is YENEEA. The CDR3 loop is CASSLLAGGHEQFF.

This clonotype counts as large (0.1 to 1%) by frequency. J is TRBJ2-1 and V is TRBV7-8; TCRdb names TRBD2, which stays unverified in the absence of DNA. The CDR3 length is 15 residues. Germline V gene lookup returns CDR1 SGHVS and CDR2 FQNEAQ. CDR3: CASSSGGLAAIEQFF.

By frequency, this clonotype registers large. This chain joins TRBV5-1 and TRBJ1-5; TCRdb reports TRBD1, a call that lacks DNA to check it against. CDR1 SGHRS and CDR2 YFSETQ come from the germline V gene. This CDR3 has 13 residues. This CDR3 is CASSFEGDQPQHF.

Its frequency marks this clonotype as large. CDR3 sequence: CSANSGPRTDTQYF. The J gene is TRBJ2-3, the V gene TRBV20-1. CDR1 and CDR2 from the germline V gene are DFQATT and SNEGSKA (reference sequence). CDR3 length equals 14 residues.

Judged by frequency, this clonotype is medium-sized. The rearrangement joins TRBV12-3 or TRBV12-4 to TRBJ1-5; TCRdb's assignment of TRBD1 cannot be checked, as there is no DNA. There are 13 residues in the CDR3. The CDR3: CASSLWGGQPQHF.

This clonotype is large by frequency. The chain uses TRBV28 and TRBJ1-1; TCRdb designates TRBD1, a call that cannot be tested without DNA. The CDR3 totals 14 residues. Per germline, CDR1 MDHEN and CDR2 SYDVKM. The CDR3 region is CASSPGAMNTEAFF.

According to its frequency, this clonotype is large. This CDR3 reads CASTGTGSGYGYTF. This chain links TRBV6-2 or TRBV6-3 with TRBJ1-2; TCRdb's D gene call, TRBD1, goes unchecked for lack of DNA. The CDR3 totals 14 residues. Germline loops: CDR1 MNHEY, CDR2 SVGEGT.

This clonotype counts as medium-sized by frequency. The chain has TRBV6-4 and TRBJ2-1; no DNA is available, so the TRBD1 call from TCRdb remains unchecked. The CDR3 covers 14 residues. The V gene's germline CDR1 is MRHNA and CDR2 SNTAGT. CDR3 loop: CASARGGNYNEQFF.

CDR3 loop: CASSFLATGVNGYTF. The rearrangement uses TRBV6-2 or TRBV6-3 and TRBJ1-2; TCRdb names TRBD1, which stays unverified in the absence of DNA. The CDR3 is made up of 15 amino acids. Per germline, CDR1 MNHEY and CDR2 SVGEGT.

This clonotype shows up as medium-sized (0.01 to 0.1%) by frequency. This CDR3 is CASSPGQVNEKLFF. The chain has TRBV7-9 and TRBJ1-4; TCRdb indicates TRBD1, and absent DNA this call remains unverified. The V gene's germline CDR1 is SEHNR and CDR2 FQNEAQ (reference sequence). The CDR3 extends over 14 amino acids.

This clonotype is called medium-sized based on its frequency. The CDR3 loop is CSAKRGPSYEQYF. The rearrangement joins TRBV20-1 to TRBJ2-7. The V gene's germline CDR1 is DFQATT and CDR2 SNEGSKA (reference sequence). The CDR3 is made up of 13 amino acids.

Judged by frequency, this clonotype is large. This rearrangement joins TRBV27 to TRBJ1-1; TCRdb names TRBD1, which stays unverified in the absence of DNA. This CDR3 comprises 16 residues. Germline V gene lookup returns CDR1 MNHEY and CDR2 SMNVEV (reference sequence). The CDR3 here is CASSLSPQGSRTEAFF.

This clonotype ranks as large in terms of frequency. The J gene is TRBJ2-3, the V gene TRBV28; TCRdb reports TRBD2, a call that lacks DNA to check it against. The CDR3 totals 18 residues. Germline V CDR1 and CDR2: MDHEN, SYDVKM. CDR3 region: CASRRQTLAGGNTDTQYF.

This clonotype is large by frequency. The chain employs TRBV28 and TRBJ2-6. Germline-derived CDR1 and CDR2 are MDHEN and SYDVKM. This CDR3 is built from 11 residues. CDR3 amino acids: CASTGANVLTF. The variable domain in full, with the rest retrieved from reference TRBV28 and TRBJ2-6, is DVKVTQSSRYLVKRTGEKVFLECVQDMDHENMFWYRQDPGLGLRLIYFSYDVKMKEKGDIPEGYSVSREKKERFSLILESASTNQTSMYLCASTGANVLTFGAGSRLTVL.

This clonotype counts as large (0.1 to 1%) by frequency. V usage is TRBV28 and J usage is TRBJ1-5; TCRdb calls TRBD1, which cannot be checked without DNA. From germline, CDR1 is MDHEN and CDR2 SYDVKM. The CDR3 is 14 residues long. CDR3: CASSLRQGGQPQHF. Complete variable domain (other parts from reference TRBV28 and TRBJ1-5): DVKVTQSSRYLVKRTGEKVFLECVQDMDHENMFWYRQDPGLGLRLIYFSYDVKMKEKGDIPEGYSVSREKKERFSLILESASTNQTSMYLCASSLRQGGQPQHFGDGTRLSIL.

This clonotype is large by frequency. V and J are TRBV6-5 and TRBJ2-1; the D call of TRBD1 rests on TCRdb alone, since no DNA is present to check it. Germline CDR1 is MNHEY and CDR2 is SVGAGI. The CDR3 covers 15 residues. The CDR3 loop is CASRGTGLEFNEQFF.

This clonotype registers large by frequency. The gene calls are TRBV7-2 and TRBJ2-1; TCRdb's assignment of TRBD1 cannot be checked, as there is no DNA. Germline-derived CDR1 and CDR2 are SGHTA and FQGNSA. The CDR3 sequence is 15 residues long. CDR3 in amino acids: CASSLARGSYNEQFF.

Considering frequency, this clonotype is medium-sized. This chain links TRBV28 with TRBJ1-2; checking the TCRdb D call of TRBD1 is not possible without DNA. The CDR3 contains 15 residues. CDR1 is MDHEN, CDR2 SYDVKM, per germline. The CDR3 loop reads CASSSETGSNYGYTF.

According to its frequency, this clonotype is large. The rearrangement joins TRBV7-9 to TRBJ1-2; TCRdb picks TRBD1, but there is no DNA to check that call. This CDR3 spans 15 amino acids. Germline assignment: CDR1 SEHNR and CDR2 FQNEAQ (reference sequence). The CDR3 is CASSLADTGRNGYTF.

This clonotype is classed as medium-sized by frequency. The J gene is TRBJ1-5, the V gene TRBV28; the D gene TCRdb calls, TRBD1, cannot be checked with no DNA. This CDR3 is 15 amino acids long. CDR1 is MDHEN, CDR2 SYDVKM, per germline. CDR3 amino acids: CASIQGGVSDQPQHF.

This clonotype registers medium-sized by frequency. The chain has TRBV4-1 and TRBJ2-1. The CDR3 is made up of 11 amino acids. The germline CDR1 and CDR2 sequences are MGHRA and YSYEKL. The CDR3 here is CASSQYNEQFF.

Its frequency marks this clonotype as large. The gene calls are TRBV2 and TRBJ2-1; the D call of TRBD2 rests on TCRdb alone, since no DNA is present to check it. The CDR3 has 16 amino acids. Germline values: CDR1 SNHLY, CDR2 FYNNEI. The CDR3: CASRENLAGVGNEQFF.

According to its frequency, this clonotype is medium-sized. V gene TRBV5-1 combines with J gene TRBJ2-3; TCRdb returns TRBD1, unconfirmable since there is no DNA. This CDR3 spans 15 amino acids. Per germline, CDR1 SGHRS and CDR2 YFSETQ. This CDR3 is CASSSPLGGTDTQYF. Full variable domain (rest looked up from reference TRBV5-1 and TRBJ2-3): KAGVTQTPRYLIKTRGQQVTLSCSPISGHRSVSWYQQTPGQGLQFLFEYFSETQRNKGNFPGRFSGRQFSNSRSEMNVSTLELGDSALYLCASSSPLGGTDTQYFGPGTRLTVL.

This clonotype counts as medium-sized (0.01 to 0.1%) by frequency. V gene TRBV28 combines with J gene TRBJ1-1. This CDR3 has 14 amino acids. Germline CDR1 reads MDHEN; CDR2 reads SYDVKM. The chain's CDR3 is CASSLHFLNTEAFF. The full variable domain, completed using reference TRBV28 and TRBJ1-1, is DVKVTQSSRYLVKRTGEKVFLECVQDMDHENMFWYRQDPGLGLRLIYFSYDVKMKEKGDIPEGYSVSREKKERFSLILESASTNQTSMYLCASSLHFLNTEAFFGQGTRLTVV.

By frequency, this clonotype registers medium-sized. This rearrangement joins TRBV4-2 to TRBJ1-1; with no DNA, the TCRdb D assignment of TRBD1 cannot be verified. The CDR3 extends over 14 amino acids. CDR1 LGHNA and CDR2 YNFKEQ come from the germline V gene. CDR3 protein: CASSQDRGNTEAFF.